This T cell receptor (beta chain) came from a study of post-analysis software for immune sequencing data. Turning to the study itself: Some patients lacked subtype; others had relapsing-remitting, secondary progressive or progressive-relapsing disease. Overall study results and limits: Among roughly 5 TRBV segments more frequent in patients than controls were TRBV5-6, TRBV5-1 and TRBV20-1. Compared with controls, patients showed significantly lower normalized Chao1 diversity. Strong co-clustering by F measure was seen for same-batch samples.

TCR beta libraries were prepared from cDNA with unique molecular identifiers. It was from about 1 to 10 million T cells that about half a million cDNA molecules came. Via MiXCR, TCRdb re-called the PCR reads, giving one row per CDR3 protein. The sample lists roughly 600,000 distinct CDR3 sequences, around 44% occurring once. Looked up from germline, CDR1 is SGHTA and CDR2 is FQGNSA. The CDR3 totals 14 residues. This clonotype has only a few counts. Antigen unknown. The chain recombines TRBV7-2 with TRBJ2-7; 7 bases align to TRBD1. The DNA end favors TRBJ2-5, so the J call may be wrong. This sequence originates from a girl aged 10-17 years with multiple sclerosis. The sequencing sample was made of blood. CDR3 protein: CASSPTGVQETQYF. For the CDR3, the DNA is TGTGCCAGCAGCCCTACAGGGGTGCAAGAGACCCAGTACTTC.